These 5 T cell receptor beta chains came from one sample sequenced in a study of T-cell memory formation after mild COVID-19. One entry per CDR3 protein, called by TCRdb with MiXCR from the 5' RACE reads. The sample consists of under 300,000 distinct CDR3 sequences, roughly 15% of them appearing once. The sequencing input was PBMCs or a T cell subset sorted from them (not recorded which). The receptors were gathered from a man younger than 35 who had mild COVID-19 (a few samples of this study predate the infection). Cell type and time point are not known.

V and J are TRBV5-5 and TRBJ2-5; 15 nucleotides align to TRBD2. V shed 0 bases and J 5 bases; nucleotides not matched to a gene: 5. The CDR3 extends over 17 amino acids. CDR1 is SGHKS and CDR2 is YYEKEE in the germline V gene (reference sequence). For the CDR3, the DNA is TGTGCCAGCAGCTTGGGGACTAGCGGGGGGGCCGGGGAGACCCAGTACTTC. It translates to CASSLGTSGGAGETQYF.

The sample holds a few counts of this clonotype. Written as DNA, the CDR3 is TGTGCCAGCAGCTTGGGACAGCCTCGTGAAGCTTTCTTT. This translates into CASSLGQPREAFF. The rearrangement joins TRBV7-9 to TRBJ1-1; 7 bases are shared with TRBD1. The germline V gene has CDR1 SEHNR and CDR2 FQNEAQ (reference sequence). The CDR3 length is 13 residues. With 3 bases clipped from V and 7 bases from J, the junction kept 5 bases outside the gene matches. Variable domain in full (rest from reference TRBV7-9 and TRBJ1-1): DTGVSQNPRHKITKRGQNVTFRCDPISEHNRLYWYRQTLGQGPEFLTYFQNEAQLEKSRLLSDRFSAERPKGSFSTLEIQRTEQGDSAMYLCASSLGQPREAFFGQGTRLTVV.

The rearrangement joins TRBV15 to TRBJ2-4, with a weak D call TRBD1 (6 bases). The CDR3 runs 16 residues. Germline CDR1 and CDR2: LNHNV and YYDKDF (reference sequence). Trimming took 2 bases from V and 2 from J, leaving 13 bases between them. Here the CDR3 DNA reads TGTGCCACCAGCAGACTACAGGGTTGGTCCAAAAACATTCAGTACTTC. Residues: CATSRLQGWSKNIQYF.

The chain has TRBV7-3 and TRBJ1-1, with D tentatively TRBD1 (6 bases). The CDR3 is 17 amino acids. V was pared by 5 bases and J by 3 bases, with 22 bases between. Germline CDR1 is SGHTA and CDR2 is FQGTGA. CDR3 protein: CASSPLGGLQMDTEAFF. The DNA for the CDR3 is TGTGCCAGCAGCCCCCTTGGGGGCCTTCAGATGGACACTGAAGCTTTCTTT.

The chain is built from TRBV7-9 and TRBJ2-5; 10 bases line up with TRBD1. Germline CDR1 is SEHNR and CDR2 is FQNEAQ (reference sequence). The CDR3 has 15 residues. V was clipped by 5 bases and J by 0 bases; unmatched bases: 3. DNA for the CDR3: TGTGCCAGCAGCCCGGGACAGGGGTACCAAGAGACCCAGTACTTC. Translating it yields CASSPGQGYQETQYF.